These T cell receptor beta chains were read from a single sample in a study of PD-1 blockade in classical Hodgkin lymphoma. The protocol was immunoSEQ multiplex PCR, while the TCRdb copy is restricted to in-frame clones and leaves out a portion. The profile shows fewer than 80,000 clones, about 64% of them singletons. The specimen was peripheral blood mononuclear cells (PBMCs), collected before the second cycle of nivolumab. The source of these receptors is a human donor with classical Hodgkin lymphoma. The CDR3 runs from the conserved cysteine through the conserved F or W. Fields, in order: clone size, CDR3 length, D gene, V gene, J gene, CDR3 DNA, CDR3 protein. D genes are given only for firm matches. For some rows the clone size is stated as once, few or many, or as a class when expanded; others skip it.

clone size: .
CDR3 length: 15
D gene: TRBD1
V gene: TRBV30
J gene: TRBJ1-6
CDR3 DNA: TGTGCCTGGAGCAGGACAGGGACCACGAGCACACCCCTCCACTTT
CDR3 protein: CAWSRTGTTSTPLHF

clone size: .
CDR3 length: 15
D gene: TRBD2
V gene: TRBV11-2
J gene: TRBJ2-1
CDR3 DNA: TGTGCCAGCAGCTTATCTAGCGGGAGCTACAATGAGCAGTTCTTC
CDR3 protein: CASSLSSGSYNEQFF

clone size: few
CDR3 length: 14
D gene: .
V gene: TRBV5-4
J gene: TRBJ2-7
CDR3 DNA: TGTGCCAGCAGCTTTCCGGGAACCCCATACGAGCAGTACTTC
CDR3 protein: CASSFPGTPYEQYF

clone size: .
CDR3 length: 13
D gene: .
V gene: TRBV11-2
J gene: TRBJ2-7
CDR3 DNA: TGTGCCAGCAGCTTAACAGGGACCTACGAGCAGTACTTC
CDR3 protein: CASSLTGTYEQYF

clone size: few
CDR3 length: 14
D gene: .
V gene: TRBV9
J gene: TRBJ2-2
CDR3 DNA: TGTGCCAGCAATAAAGACAGCTACACCGGGGAGCTGTTTTTT
CDR3 protein: CASNKDSYTGELFF

clone size: .
CDR3 length: 13
D gene: .
V gene: TRBV6-6
J gene: TRBJ2-1
CDR3 DNA: TGTGCCAGCAGTAGCGGCTACTACAATGAGCAGTTCTTC
CDR3 protein: CASSSGYYNEQFF

clone size: .
CDR3 length: 11
D gene: TRBD2
V gene: TRBV27
J gene: TRBJ2-1
CDR3 DNA: TGTGCCAGCACCCGCGGGGGTGAGCAGTTCTTC
CDR3 protein: CASTRGGEQFF

clone size: .
CDR3 length: 14
D gene: .
V gene: TRBV29-1
J gene: TRBJ2-1
CDR3 DNA: TGCAGCGTTGCGAATCCGGGACTTTCACCCGAGCAGTTCTTC
CDR3 protein: CSVANPGLSPEQFF

clone size: .
CDR3 length: 15
D gene: .
V gene: TRBV27
J gene: TRBJ2-1
CDR3 DNA: TGTGCCAGCAGCCAAGGGAATCCCTCCTACAATGAGCAGTTCTTC
CDR3 protein: CASSQGNPSYNEQFF

clone size: .
CDR3 length: 18
D gene: TRBD2
V gene: TRBV4-1
J gene: TRBJ2-3
CDR3 DNA: TGCGCCAGCAGCCAAGATGCTAGCGGGAGGGCCAGAGAAGATACGCAGTATTTT
CDR3 protein: CASSQDASGRAREDTQYF

clone size: .
CDR3 length: 11
D gene: .
V gene: TRBV19
J gene: TRBJ1-1
CDR3 DNA: TGTGCCAGTTCCGTGAACACTGAAGCTTTCTTT
CDR3 protein: CASSVNTEAFF